This TCR beta chain was profiled in a study of T cells in Graves' hyperthyroidism and ophthalmopathy. Study-level background: Peripheral blood collection took place at initial diagnosis, before any treatment.

J gave up 6 bases and V 5 bases, and 18 bases lay outside the gene matches. CDR1 is SGHDT, CDR2 YYEEEE, per germline. This CDR3 has 17 amino acids. The source material, RNA transcripts, was used to amplify TCR beta CDR3 regions. A first-round RT-PCR of the TCR CDR3 used the HTBI primer set. TCRdb reanalysed the multiplex PCR reads using MiXCR and keeps one entry per CDR3 protein. The sample includes 700,000 or so distinct CDR3 sequences, about 15% seen only once; the top ten take about 12%. Findings and limits, study-wide: Ophthalmopathy could be told apart from stable hyperthyroidism with a 13 V-J model. Clonotypes that were expanded in thyroid above 0.001 mostly appeared in blood too.

Patients showing uncontrolled infection, other autoimmune disease, pregnancy or lactation were ineligible. Only a few counts were recorded for this clonotype. No antigen is known for it. V gene TRBV5-6 combines with J gene TRBJ2-3; 7 bases map to TRBD2. The sample was blood. The sequence was obtained from a woman in her fifties or sixties with Graves' ophthalmopathy. CDR3 amino acids: CASRLGLSGYGLDTQYF. CDR3 coding DNA: TGTGCCAGCAGGCTCGGCCTTAGCGGGTATGGTTTGGATACGCAGTATTTT.